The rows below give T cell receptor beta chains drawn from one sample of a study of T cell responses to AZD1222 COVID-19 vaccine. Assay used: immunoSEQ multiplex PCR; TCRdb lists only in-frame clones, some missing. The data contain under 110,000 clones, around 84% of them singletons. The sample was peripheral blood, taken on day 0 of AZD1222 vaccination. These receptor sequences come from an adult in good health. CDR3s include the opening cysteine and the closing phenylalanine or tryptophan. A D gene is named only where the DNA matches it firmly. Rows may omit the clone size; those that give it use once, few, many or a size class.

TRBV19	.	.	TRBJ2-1	TGTGCCAGTAGCAAAGGACAGTCCTACAATGAGCAGTTCTTC	CASSKGQSYNEQFF
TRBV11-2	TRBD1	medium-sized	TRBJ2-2	TGTGCCAGCAGCCCTCTACAGGGGGCCGGGGAGCTGTTTTTT	CASSPLQGAGELFF
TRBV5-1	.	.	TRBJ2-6	TGCGCCAGCAGCGGGATCGTCCCGGTAGGGTCCGGGGCCAACGTCCTGACTTTC	CASSGIVPVGSGANVLTF
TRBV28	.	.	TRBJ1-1	TGTGCCAGCAGAGCGGAGAACACTGAAGCTTTCTTT	CASRAENTEAFF
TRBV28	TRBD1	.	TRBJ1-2	TGTGCCAGCAGTACGACAGGGGACAACTATGGCTACACCTTC	CASSTTGDNYGYTF
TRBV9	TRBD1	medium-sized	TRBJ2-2	TGTGCCAGCAGCGCAACAGGGGGCGTGGACACCGGGGAGCTGTTTTTT	CASSATGGVDTGELFF
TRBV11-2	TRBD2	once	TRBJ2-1	TGTGCCAGCAGCTTAGGGGCTAGCGGGAGGATTAGGGATGAGCAGTTCTTC	CASSLGASGRIRDEQFF
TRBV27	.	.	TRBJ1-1	TGTGCCAGCAGTTTAGGGCAAGCCTACACTGAAGCTTTCTTT	CASSLGQAYTEAFF
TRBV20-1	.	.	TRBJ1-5	TGCAGTCCAAGTGGAGAGAATCAGCCCCAGCATTTT	CSPSGENQPQHF
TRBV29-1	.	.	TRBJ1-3	TGCAGCGTTGAAGATGCGGCAACCTCTGGAAACACCATATATTTT	CSVEDAATSGNTIYF
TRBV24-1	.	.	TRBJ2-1	TGTGCCACCAGTGATTTGGCTGACAATGAGCAGTTCTTC	CATSDLADNEQFF
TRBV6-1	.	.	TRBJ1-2	TGTGCCAGCAGTGAAGTGGGGGGCGCGGGCTATGGCTACACCTTC	CASSEVGGAGYGYTF
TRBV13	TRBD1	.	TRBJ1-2	TGTGCCAGCAGCGCTCAGACAGGGAAGGTTTACAATGGCTACACCTTC	CASSAQTGKVYNGYTF
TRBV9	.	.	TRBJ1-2	TGTGCCAGCAGCCCGCCCCGGTCTAACTATGGCTACACCTTC	CASSPPRSNYGYTF
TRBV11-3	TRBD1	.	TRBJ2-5	TGTGCCAGCAGCCCCGGACAGGGTGGGGAGACCCAGTACTTC	CASSPGQGGETQYF
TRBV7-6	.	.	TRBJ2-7	TGTGCCAGCAGCTCCACAGCCCTAGCCCCGGGGGTCTACGAGCAGTACTTC	CASSSTALAPGVYEQYF